The 9 T cell receptor beta chains listed next were all sequenced from one sample in a study of Ad26.COV2.S vaccination and SARS-CoV-2 variants. Only in-frame clones appear in the TCRdb table, and some are missing; sequencing was by immunoSEQ multiplex PCR. The table has about 480,000 clones, around 88% seen once. Noted treatment: around 19 received Ad26.COV2.S at low or high dose, single or two shots; roughly five received placebo; per-sample allocation not given. Vaccine and placebo recipients were sampled on day 63 after the first injection. The specimen comprised peripheral blood, sampled in a trial of Ad26.COV2.S vaccine versus placebo. These receptors were collected from a person between 18 and 65 years old who received the Ad26.COV2.S COVID-19 vaccine or a placebo.

The CDR3 protein is CASSPGWTGGSEQYF. CDR3 in DNA: TGTGCCAGCAGCCCCGGGTGGACAGGGGGGAGCGAGCAGTACTTC. The chain employs TRBV7-9 and TRBJ2-7; 10 nucleotides align to TRBD1. Germline trimming cut 5 bases from V and 6 bases from J; bases unmatched to any gene: 10. This CDR3 is 15 amino acids long. From germline, CDR1 is SEHNR and CDR2 FQNEAQ (reference sequence).

The chain links TRBV19 to TRBJ2-7; 10 nucleotides line up with TRBD1. The CDR3 spans 19 residues. The trim removed 0 bases at V and 1 base at J, leaving 12 bases unmatched. Germline CDR1 LNHDA, CDR2 SQIVND (reference sequence). For the CDR3, the DNA is TGTGCCAGTAGTATAGAGTCTAACCGACCGGGACAGGGGTCCTACGAGCAGTACTTC. Its translation: CASSIESNRPGQGSYEQYF.

The rearrangement links TRBV2 to TRBJ2-7, with 13 positions matching TRBD2. There are 18 residues in the CDR3. V dropped 7 bases and J dropped 6; count of bases not matched to a gene: 18. CDR1 is SNHLY and CDR2 is FYNNEI in the germline V gene. This CDR3 reads CASTEPPDWTSGSGEQYF. Written as DNA, the CDR3 is TGTGCCAGCACCGAGCCACCTGATTGGACTAGCGGGAGTGGCGAGCAGTACTTC.

The genes are TRBV28 and TRBJ2-7, with TRBD2 matching over 14 bases. The germline gives CDR1 MDHEN, CDR2 SYDVKM. The junction had 20 bases not matched to a gene; V was cut back by 5 bases and J by 2 bases. This CDR3 comprises 21 residues. As DNA, the CDR3 is TGTGCCAGCAGTCCACCACTACCGGGACTAGCGGGAGCCGACCCAACCTACGAGCAGTACTTC. Translation: CASSPPLPGLAGADPTYEQYF.

The chain has TRBV19 and TRBJ1-5, with D possibly being TRBD1 (5 bases). Germline CDR1 and CDR2: LNHDA and SQIVND (reference sequence). The CDR3 spans 14 residues. Trimming took off 3 bases at V and 6 bases at J, with 12 bases between the two ends. In nucleotides, the CDR3 is TGTGCCAGTAGTATTGGAGGGGAGGCTCAGCCCCAGCATTTT. Translating it yields CASSIGGEAQPQHF.

This clone was observed a single time. The chain has TRBV9 and TRBJ2-1, with TRBD2 matching 7 bases. After removal of 4 bases from V and 4 bases from J, the junction contained 11 bases not matched to a gene. Germline CDR1 is SGDLS and CDR2 is YYNGEE. This CDR3 contains 16 residues. CDR3 sequence reads: CASSPRETKGYNEQFF. CDR3 coding DNA: TGTGCCAGCAGCCCGCGGGAGACTAAGGGATACAATGAGCAGTTCTTC.

This clone was seen more than once but under ten times. This sequence joins TRBV6-6 and TRBJ1-5; D is ambiguous. The germline V gene has CDR1 MNHNY and CDR2 SVGAGI (reference sequence). V dropped 4 bases and J dropped 9 bases, with 19 bases sitting between them. The CDR3 sequence is 15 residues long. In nucleotides, the CDR3 is TGTGCCAGCAGTTCGTCTCGCAGTGACCTGGGGCCCCAGCATTTT. This encodes CASSSSRSDLGPQHF.

CDR3 bases: TGTGCCAGCAGCGCACTAGCGGGAGTTCCCACCGGGGAGCTGTTTTTT. Protein product: CASSALAGVPTGELFF. The rearrangement joins TRBV7-3 to TRBJ2-2, with 11 bases matching TRBD2. V was pared by 5 bases and J by 4 bases, with 6 bases of the junction left unmatched. Germline V gene data show CDR1 as SGHTA and CDR2 as FQGTGA. This CDR3 spans 16 amino acids.

The V and J genes are TRBV11-2 and TRBJ2-1; the D gene is possibly TRBD1 (5 bases). The length of the CDR3 is 17 residues. V was pared by 2 bases and J by 10 bases, with 24 bases between. Germline loops: CDR1 SGHAT, CDR2 FQNNGV. The CDR3 protein is CASSLIMTRWGNWEQFF. The CDR3 coding sequence is TGTGCCAGCAGCTTAATCATGACACGGTGGGGCAATTGGGAGCAGTTCTTC.